The rows below give T cell receptor beta chains drawn from one sample of a study of cytomegalovirus exposure and HLA in healthy donors. Profiled with immunoSEQ multiplex PCR; TCRdb holds only in-frame clones, not every one. Of around 110,000 clones listed, about 79% are singletons. Sequenced material: PBMCs. These receptors all stem from a young man in good health and CMV-seropositive. Both conserved end residues are part of each CDR3. D genes are given only for firm matches. Rows give clone size only sometimes, using once, few, many, or a class for an expanded clone.

j_gene,d_gene,abundance,v_gene,CDR3aa
TRBJ1-1,TRBD1,NA,TRBV9,CASSPQGLLNTEAFF
TRBJ1-2,TRBD1,few,TRBV4-2,CASSPSPRDRGDHGYTF
TRBJ1-5,NA,NA,TRBV5-8,CASRPRGQYNQPQHF
TRBJ1-5,NA,NA,TRBV15,CATSRDRLGGDNQPQHF
TRBJ1-1,NA,NA,TRBV6-5,CASSLRQADTEAFF
TRBJ1-2,NA,NA,TRBV10-3,CAIMLEPNYGYTF
TRBJ1-4,NA,NA,TRBV7-6,CASSLQGTTNEKLFF
TRBJ1-4,TRBD1,once,TRBV11-3,CASWTGGSTNEKLFF
TRBJ2-5,TRBD1,NA,TRBV4-3,CASSQGWNRGEETQYF
TRBJ1-3,NA,NA,TRBV4-2,CASSQPVLGDGNTIYF
TRBJ2-2,TRBD2,NA,TRBV4-1,CASSQKLAGDTGELFF
TRBJ1-1,TRBD1,few,TRBV18,CASSPLGQGLANTEAFF
TRBJ1-2,NA,few,TRBV4-3,CASSQGRQYYGYTF
TRBJ2-1,NA,NA,TRBV23-1,CASSPLGGNEQFF
TRBJ2-5,NA,NA,TRBV6-1,CASTELGTQYF
TRBJ2-1,TRBD2,NA,TRBV11-2,CASSPRTSGEQFF
TRBJ1-5,NA,once,TRBV10-1,CASRLGQGMQPQHF
TRBJ2-7,TRBD1,NA,TRBV28,CASRERSTGNTYEQYF
TRBJ1-2,TRBD1,NA,TRBV5-4,CASSGRQGSYYGYTF
TRBJ2-5,TRBD1,NA,TRBV5-6,CASSLTGAAETQYF
TRBJ1-1,TRBD1,NA,TRBV5-6,CASSLTGDFTEAFF
TRBJ1-5,TRBD1,NA,TRBV2,CASSGTGGNQPQHF
TRBJ1-2,TRBD1,NA,TRBV7-8,CASSSGTGGSYGYTF
TRBJ2-2,TRBD2,few,TRBV6-5,CASSPGGARTGELFF
TRBJ1-6,NA,NA,TRBV11-2,CASSPTTDGLNSPLHF
TRBJ2-1,TRBD1,NA,TRBV5-1,CASEPGQAHNEQFF
NA,TRBD2,NA,TRBV27,CASTWTSGSFYEQYF
TRBJ1-1,NA,NA,TRBV11-2,CASSFQDGRVAFF
TRBJ2-4,NA,NA,TRBV27,CASSRTDAKNIQYF
TRBJ2-2,TRBD1,NA,TRBV5-1,CASSLRTGGLLGELFF
TRBJ2-4,TRBD1,once,TRBV4-3,CASSQEPTGVGSQYF
TRBJ1-1,TRBD1,NA,TRBV27,CASSRGRLSRTEAFF
TRBJ1-2,TRBD1,NA,TRBV6-5,CASSVEGQGIYGYTF
TRBJ2-3,TRBD2,once,TRBV7-2,CASGAPGGRADTQYF
TRBJ1-4,NA,once,TRBV7-3,CASSLGRGADEKLFF
TRBJ2-3,TRBD2,NA,TRBV13,CASSQRTSGISTDTQYF
TRBJ2-7,TRBD2,NA,TRBV11-2,CASSLLAASGHPGYF
TRBJ1-5,TRBD1,NA,TRBV5-3,CARSFGDRGRYVSNQPQHF
TRBJ2-1,TRBD2,NA,TRBV9,CASSVGVLAGGRVNEQFF
TRBJ2-7,TRBD1,NA,TRBV5-1,CASSSGQMYEQYF
TRBJ1-3,NA,NA,TRBV28,CASSLVQGNTIYF
TRBJ2-5,NA,once,TRBV19,CASPKADGDQETQYF
TRBJ1-1,NA,NA,TRBV4-3,CASSQDRGPTGTEAFF
TRBJ2-7,TRBD1,NA,TRBV5-6,CASSIDRGFGEQYF
TRBJ2-3,TRBD2,NA,TRBV7-9,CASSLVAGGADTQYF
TRBJ2-3,TRBD1,NA,TRBV5-4,CASSTTGGIGTQYF